This T cell receptor (beta chain) was recorded in a study of shared clonotypes between healthy human individuals. Overall study results and limits: In a few donors, approximately 5% of naive CD4 clonotypes appeared in common. The generation probabilities recorded for non-shared clonotypes fell below those of clonotypes shared by all four donors.

The CDR3 is made up of 12 amino acids. Germline CDR1 reads SNHLY; CDR2 reads FYNNEI. V was pared by 5 bases and J by 7 bases, with 6 bases between. Method: immunoSEQ multiplex PCR; TCRdb's copy keeps in-frame clones and lacks some. The sample shows about 610,000 clones, roughly 97% of them seen only once. About this clone: Its antigen is as yet unknown.

Negatively enriched CD4+ T cells were divided by CD45RA into naive and memory. The sample consisted of naive CD4+ T cells sorted from blood. Stated subset: CD45RA+ positively selected. V is TRBV2 and J is TRBJ1-6; the D is unclear. This receptor was obtained from a woman aged 30 to 39 in good health. The CDR3 DNA is TGTGCCAGCAGTAATACCAATTCACCCCTCCACTTT. Amino acid sequence: CASSNTNSPLHF.